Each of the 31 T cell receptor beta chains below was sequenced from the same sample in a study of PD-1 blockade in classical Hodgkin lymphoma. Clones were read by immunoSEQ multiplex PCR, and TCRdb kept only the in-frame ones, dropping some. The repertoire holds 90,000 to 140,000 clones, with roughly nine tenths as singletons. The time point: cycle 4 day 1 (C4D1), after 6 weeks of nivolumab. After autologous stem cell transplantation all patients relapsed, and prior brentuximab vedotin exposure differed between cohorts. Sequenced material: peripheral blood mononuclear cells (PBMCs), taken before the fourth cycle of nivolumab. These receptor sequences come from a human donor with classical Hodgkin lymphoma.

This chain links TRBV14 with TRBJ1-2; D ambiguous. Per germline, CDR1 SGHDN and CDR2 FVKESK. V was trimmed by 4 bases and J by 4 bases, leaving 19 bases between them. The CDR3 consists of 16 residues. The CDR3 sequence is CASSPLWASYSYGYTF. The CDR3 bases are TGTGCCAGCAGCCCCTTATGGGCTAGTTATTCCTATGGCTACACCTTC.

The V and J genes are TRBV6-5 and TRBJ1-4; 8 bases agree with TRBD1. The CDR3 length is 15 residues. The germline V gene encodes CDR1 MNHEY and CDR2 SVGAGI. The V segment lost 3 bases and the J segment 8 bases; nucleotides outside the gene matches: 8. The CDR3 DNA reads TGTGCCAGCAGTTATATCCAGGGGGCGAACGAAAAACTGTTTTTT. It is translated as CASSYIQGANEKLFF.

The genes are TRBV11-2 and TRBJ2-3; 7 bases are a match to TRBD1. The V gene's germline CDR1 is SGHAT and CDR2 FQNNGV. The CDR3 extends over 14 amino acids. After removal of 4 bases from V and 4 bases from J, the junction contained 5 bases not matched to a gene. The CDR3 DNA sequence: TGTGCCAGCAGCTCGCAGACAGGGCCAGATACGCAGTATTTT. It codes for CASSSQTGPDTQYF. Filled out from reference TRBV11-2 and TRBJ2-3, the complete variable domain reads EAGVAQSPRYKIIEKRQSVAFWCNPISGHATLYWYQQILGQGPKLLIQFQNNGVVDDSQLPKDRFSAERLKGVDSTLKIQPAKLEDSAVYLCASSSQTGPDTQYFGPGTRLTVL.

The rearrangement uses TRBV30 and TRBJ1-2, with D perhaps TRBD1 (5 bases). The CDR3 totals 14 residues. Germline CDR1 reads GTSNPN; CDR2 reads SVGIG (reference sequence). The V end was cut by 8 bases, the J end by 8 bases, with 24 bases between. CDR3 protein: CAGTETRSWEGYTF. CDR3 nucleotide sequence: TGTGCCGGGACTGAAACTCGCTCTTGGGAAGGCTACACCTTC.

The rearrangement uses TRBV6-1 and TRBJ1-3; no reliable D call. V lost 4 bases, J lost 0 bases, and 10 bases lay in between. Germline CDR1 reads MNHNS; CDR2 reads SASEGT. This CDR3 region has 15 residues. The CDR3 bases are TGTGCCAGCAGTGGTTTAGGCCTCTCTGGAAACACCATATATTTT. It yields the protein CASSGLGLSGNTIYF.

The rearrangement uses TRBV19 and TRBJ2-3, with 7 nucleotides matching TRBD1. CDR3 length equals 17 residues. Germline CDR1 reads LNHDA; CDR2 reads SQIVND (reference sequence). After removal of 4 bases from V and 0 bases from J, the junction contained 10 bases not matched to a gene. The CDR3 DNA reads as TGTGCCAGTAGTAGCCACTCGACAGGGATGAGCACAGATACGCAGTATTTT. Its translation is CASSSHSTGMSTDTQYF.

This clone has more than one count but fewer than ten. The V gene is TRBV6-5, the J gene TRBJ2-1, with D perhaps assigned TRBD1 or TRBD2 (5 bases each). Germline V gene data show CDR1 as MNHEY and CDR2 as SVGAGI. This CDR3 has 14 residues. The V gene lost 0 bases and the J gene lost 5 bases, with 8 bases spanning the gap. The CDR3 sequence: CASSYSGENNEQFF. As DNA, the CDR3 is TGTGCCAGCAGTTACTCGGGGGAAAACAATGAGCAGTTCTTC.

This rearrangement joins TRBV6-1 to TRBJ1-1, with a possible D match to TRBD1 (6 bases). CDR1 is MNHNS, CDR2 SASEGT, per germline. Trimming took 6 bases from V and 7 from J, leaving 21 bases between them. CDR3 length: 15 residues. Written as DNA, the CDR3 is TGTGCCAGCAGACCTGACAGGATTGGATATGATGAAGCTTTCTTT. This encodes CASRPDRIGYDEAFF.

The CDR3 nucleotides are TGCGCCAGCAGCCAAGCGGTGGCGGTAGGCTCCTACAATGAGCAGTTCTTC. Its translation is CASSQAVAVGSYNEQFF. This chain links TRBV4-3 with TRBJ2-1; no definite D call. Germline assignment: CDR1 LGHNA and CDR2 YSLEER. This CDR3 comprises 17 residues. V gave up 1 base and J gave up 0 bases, with 13 bases separating them.

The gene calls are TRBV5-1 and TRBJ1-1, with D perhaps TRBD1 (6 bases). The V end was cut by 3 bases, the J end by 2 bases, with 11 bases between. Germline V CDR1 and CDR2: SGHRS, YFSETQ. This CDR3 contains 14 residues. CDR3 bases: TGCGCCAGCAGCTCGGGGGCTCCCAACACTGAAGCTTTCTTT. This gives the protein CASSSGAPNTEAFF.

CDR3 nucleotide sequence: TGCGCCAGCAGCCAAGACCCAGCCTCTAGCACAGATACGCAGTATTTT. Amino acid sequence: CASSQDPASSTDTQYF. The gene calls are TRBV4-1 and TRBJ2-3; D is unresolved. Germline values: CDR1 MGHRA, CDR2 YSYEKL. The germline V and J ends were trimmed by 0 bases and 0 bases, with 10 bases remaining between them. The length of the CDR3 is 16 residues.

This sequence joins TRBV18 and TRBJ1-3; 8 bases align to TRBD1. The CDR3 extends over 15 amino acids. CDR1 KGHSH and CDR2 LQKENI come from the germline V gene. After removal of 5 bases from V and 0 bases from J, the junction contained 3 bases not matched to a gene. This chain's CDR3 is CASSYRGISGNTIYF. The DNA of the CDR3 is TGTGCCAGCTCATACAGGGGGATCTCTGGAAACACCATATATTTT.

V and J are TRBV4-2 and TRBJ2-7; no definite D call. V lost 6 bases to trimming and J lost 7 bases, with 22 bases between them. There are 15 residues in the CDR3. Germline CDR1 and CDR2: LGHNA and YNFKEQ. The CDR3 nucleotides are TGTGCCAGCAGTTCCGAGGAGACCCGACTGGATGAGCAGTACTTC. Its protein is CASSSEETRLDEQYF.

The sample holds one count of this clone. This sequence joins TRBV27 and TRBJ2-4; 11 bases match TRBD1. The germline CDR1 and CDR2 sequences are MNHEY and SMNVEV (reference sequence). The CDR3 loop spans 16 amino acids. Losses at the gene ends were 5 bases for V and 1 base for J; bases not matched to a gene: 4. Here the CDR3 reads CASSPGQGGAKNIQYF. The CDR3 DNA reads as TGTGCCAGCAGTCCGGGACAGGGGGGCGCCAAAAACATTCAGTACTTC.

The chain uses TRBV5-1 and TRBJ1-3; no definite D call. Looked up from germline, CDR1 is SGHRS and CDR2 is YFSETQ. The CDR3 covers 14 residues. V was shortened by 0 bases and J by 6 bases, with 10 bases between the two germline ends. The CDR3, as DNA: TGCGCCAGCAGCTTGGAAGTTACCGCAAACACCATATATTTT. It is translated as CASSLEVTANTIYF.

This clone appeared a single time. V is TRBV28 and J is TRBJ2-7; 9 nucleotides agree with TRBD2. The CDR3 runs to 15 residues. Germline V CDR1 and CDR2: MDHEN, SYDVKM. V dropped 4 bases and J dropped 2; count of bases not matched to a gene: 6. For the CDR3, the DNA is TGTGCCAGCAGTTCCGGTGCTAGCGGGACCTACGAGCAGTACTTC. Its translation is CASSSGASGTYEQYF.

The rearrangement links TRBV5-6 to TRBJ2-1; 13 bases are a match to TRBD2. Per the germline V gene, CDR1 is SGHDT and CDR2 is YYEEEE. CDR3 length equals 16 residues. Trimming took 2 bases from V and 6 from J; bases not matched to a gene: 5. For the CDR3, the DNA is TGTGCCAGCAGCTTAGCGCGACTAGCGGGAGGCAATGAGCAGTTCTTC. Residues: CASSLARLAGGNEQFF.

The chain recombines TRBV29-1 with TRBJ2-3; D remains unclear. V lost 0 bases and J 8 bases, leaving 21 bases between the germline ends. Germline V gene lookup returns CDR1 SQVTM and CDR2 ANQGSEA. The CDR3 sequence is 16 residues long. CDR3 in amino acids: CSVEDLLAPRQVTQYF. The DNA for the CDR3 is TGCAGCGTTGAAGATCTCTTGGCCCCTAGGCAGGTTACGCAGTATTTT.

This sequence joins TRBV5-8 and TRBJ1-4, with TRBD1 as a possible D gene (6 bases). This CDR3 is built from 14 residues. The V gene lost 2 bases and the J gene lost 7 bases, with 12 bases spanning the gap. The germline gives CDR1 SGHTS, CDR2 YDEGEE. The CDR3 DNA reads TGTGCCAGCAGCTTAACAGGGTTGGGTGAAAAACTGTTTTTT. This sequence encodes CASSLTGLGEKLFF.

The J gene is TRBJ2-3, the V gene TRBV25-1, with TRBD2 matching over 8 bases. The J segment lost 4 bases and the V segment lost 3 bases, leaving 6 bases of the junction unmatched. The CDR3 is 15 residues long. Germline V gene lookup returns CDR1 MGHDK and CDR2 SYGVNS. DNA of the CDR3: TGTGCCAGCAGTGACAGCGGGAGTAGCCCAGATACGCAGTATTTT. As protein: CASSDSGSSPDTQYF. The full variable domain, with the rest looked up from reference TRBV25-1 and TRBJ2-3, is EADIYQTPRYLVIGTGKKITLECSQTMGHDKMYWYQQDPGMELHLIHYSYGVNSTEKGDLSSESTVSRIRTEHFPLTLESARPSHTSQYLCASSDSGSSPDTQYFGPGTRLTVL.

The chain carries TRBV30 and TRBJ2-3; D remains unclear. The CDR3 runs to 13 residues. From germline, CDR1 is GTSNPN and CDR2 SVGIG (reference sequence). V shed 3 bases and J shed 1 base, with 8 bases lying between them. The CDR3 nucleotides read TGTGCCTGGAGCCTAGGAGGCACAGATACGCAGTATTTT. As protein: CAWSLGGTDTQYF.

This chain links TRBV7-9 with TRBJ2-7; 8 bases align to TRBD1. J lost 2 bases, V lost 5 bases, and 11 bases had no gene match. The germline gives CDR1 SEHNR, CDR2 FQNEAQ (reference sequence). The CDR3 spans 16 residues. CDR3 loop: CASSPLPGQGTYEQYF. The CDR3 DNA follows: TGTGCCAGCAGCCCCCTACCTGGACAGGGAACCTACGAGCAGTACTTC.

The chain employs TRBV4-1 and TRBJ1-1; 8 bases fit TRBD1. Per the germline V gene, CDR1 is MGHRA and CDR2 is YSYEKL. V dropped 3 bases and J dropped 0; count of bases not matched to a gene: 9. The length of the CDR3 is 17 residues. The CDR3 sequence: CASSHAGGQIMNTEAFF. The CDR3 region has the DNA TGCGCCAGCAGCCACGCAGGGGGCCAAATCATGAACACTGAAGCTTTCTTT.

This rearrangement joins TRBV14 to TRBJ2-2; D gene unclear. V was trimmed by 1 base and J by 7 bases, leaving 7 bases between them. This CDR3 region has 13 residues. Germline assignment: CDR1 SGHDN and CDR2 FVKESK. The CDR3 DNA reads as TGTGCCAGCAGCCAAGGACTTCACGGGGAGCTGTTTTTT. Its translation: CASSQGLHGELFF.

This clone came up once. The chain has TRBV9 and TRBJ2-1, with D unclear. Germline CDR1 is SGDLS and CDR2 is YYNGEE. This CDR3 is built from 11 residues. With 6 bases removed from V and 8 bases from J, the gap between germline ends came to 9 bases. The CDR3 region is CASNSPYEQFF. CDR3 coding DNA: TGTGCCAGCAACTCACCCTATGAGCAGTTCTTC. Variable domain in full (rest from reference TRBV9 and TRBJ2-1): DSGVTQTPKHLITATGQRVTLRCSPRSGDLSVYWYQQSLDQGLQFLIQYYNGEERAKGNILERFSAQQFPDLHSELNLSSLELGDSALYFCASNSPYEQFFGPGTRLTVL.

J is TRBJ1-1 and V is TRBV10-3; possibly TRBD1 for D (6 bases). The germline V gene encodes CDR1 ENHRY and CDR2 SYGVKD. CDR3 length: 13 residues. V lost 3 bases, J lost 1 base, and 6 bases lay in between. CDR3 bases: TGTGCCATCAGTGAAGGGGGGAACACTGAAGCTTTCTTT. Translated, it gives CAISEGGNTEAFF.

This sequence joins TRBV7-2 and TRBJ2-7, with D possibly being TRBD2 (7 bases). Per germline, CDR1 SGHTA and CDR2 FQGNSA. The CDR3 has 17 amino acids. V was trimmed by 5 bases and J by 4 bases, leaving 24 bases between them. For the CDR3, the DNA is TGTGCCAGCAGCAAAGGGGGTTGGCGGGAGCTTAGTTACGAGCAGTACTTC. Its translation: CASSKGGWRELSYEQYF.

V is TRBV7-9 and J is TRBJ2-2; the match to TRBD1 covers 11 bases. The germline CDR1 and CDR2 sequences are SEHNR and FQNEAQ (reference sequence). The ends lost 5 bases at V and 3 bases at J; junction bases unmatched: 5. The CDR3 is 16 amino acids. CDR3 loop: CASSPDRGRDTGELFF. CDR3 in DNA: TGTGCCAGCAGCCCGGACAGGGGGCGGGACACCGGGGAGCTGTTTTTT.

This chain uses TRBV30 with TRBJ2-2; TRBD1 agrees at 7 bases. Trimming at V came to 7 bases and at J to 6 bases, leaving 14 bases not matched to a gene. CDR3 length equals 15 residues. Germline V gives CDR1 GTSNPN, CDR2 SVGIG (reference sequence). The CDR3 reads CASGVQGVLAGELFF. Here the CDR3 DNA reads TGTGCCTCTGGAGTTCAGGGGGTCCTGGCCGGGGAGCTGTTTTTT.

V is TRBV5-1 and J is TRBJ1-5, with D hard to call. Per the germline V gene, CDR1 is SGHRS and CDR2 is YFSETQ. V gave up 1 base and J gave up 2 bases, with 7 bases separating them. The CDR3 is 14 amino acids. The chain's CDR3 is CASSLKEGNQPQHF. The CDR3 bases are TGCGCCAGCAGCTTGAAGGAGGGCAATCAGCCCCAGCATTTT.

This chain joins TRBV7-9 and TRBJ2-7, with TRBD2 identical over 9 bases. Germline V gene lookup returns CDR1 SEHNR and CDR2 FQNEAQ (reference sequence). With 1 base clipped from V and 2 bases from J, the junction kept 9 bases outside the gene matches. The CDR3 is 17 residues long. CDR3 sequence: CASSLGVAREGPYEQYF. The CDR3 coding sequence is TGTGCCAGCAGCTTAGGGGTTGCGCGGGAGGGGCCCTACGAGCAGTACTTC. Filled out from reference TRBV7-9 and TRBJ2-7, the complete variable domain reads DTGVSQNPRHKITKRGQNVTFRCDPISEHNRLYWYRQTLGQGPEFLTYFQNEAQLEKSRLLSDRFSAERPKGSFSTLEIQRTEQGDSAMYLCASSLGVAREGPYEQYFGPGTRLTVT.